This T cell receptor beta chain stems from a study of blood T cell repertoires in COVID-19. Looking at the study overall: The study drew acute and convalescent COVID-19 samples from the United States, Italy and Spain. T cells, B-cell-depleted T cells, or PBMCs supplied cDNA or gDNA.

Per the original methods: By means of reference gene primer amplification, nucleated cell counts were estimated. This table comes from immunoSEQ multiplex PCR, and its TCRdb copy is limited to in-frame clones, with some not included. The D gene and trimming were derived from the DNA, and the V and J assignments and clone size from that table. The sample contains about 180,000 clones, over 75% of which appear only once. The germline V gene has CDR1 SGHRS and CDR2 YFSETQ. The CDR3 loop spans 14 amino acids. V lost 2 bases and J lost 5; bases outside the gene matches: 3. The chain links TRBV5-1 to TRBJ2-1, with TRBD2 matching over 8 bases. Specimen: peripheral blood. The source of this sequence is an older woman with acute or convalescent COVID-19. The CDR3 loop is CASSFSGTDNEQFF. The CDR3 DNA reads as TGCGCCAGCAGCTTTAGCGGGACGGACAATGAGCAGTTCTTC.